The 3 T cell receptor beta chains presented below share a single source sample, sequenced in a study of CD8+ T cells in alopecia areata. cDNA reverse transcribed from extracted RNA served as the sequencing template. Measured with immunoSEQ multiplex PCR; TCRdb has only the in-frame clones, and not every one. The sample shows under 200,000 clones, just over 65% of them seen only once. This sample's treatment: oral pan-JAK inhibitor, 5-10 mg twice daily. The sample in question was CD4+ T cells sorted from blood, obtained at week 4, from a patient treated with tofacitinib. The receptors come from a human donor with alopecia areata.

The chain has TRBV5-6 and TRBJ2-6; the D gene is possibly TRBD1 (5 bases). The CDR3 is 16 amino acids. CDR1 and CDR2 (germline): SGHDT, YYEEEE. The V end was cut by 3 bases, the J end by 1 base, with 11 bases between. The CDR3 DNA reads as TGTGCCAGCAGCTCAACAGGAAGGTCTGGGGCCAACGTCCTGACTTTC. This translates into CASSSTGRSGANVLTF.

The chain recombines TRBV29-1 with TRBJ1-4; D is unclear. Looked up from germline, CDR1 is SQVTM and CDR2 is ANQGSEA. The V end lost 7 bases, the J end lost 5 bases, and 8 bases lay between the germline ends. This CDR3 comprises 11 residues. The DNA of the CDR3 is TGCAGCGCTGGTGGAAATGAAAAACTGTTTTTT. Residues: CSAGGNEKLFF. Variable domain in full (rest from reference TRBV29-1 and TRBJ1-4): SAVISQKPSRDICQRGTSLTIQCQVDSQVTMMFWYRQQPGQSLTLIATANQGSEATYESGFVIDKFPISRPNLTFSTLTVSNMSPEDSSIYLCSAGGNEKLFFGSGTQLSVL.

This sequence joins TRBV2 and TRBJ2-1, with D possibly TRBD2 on 6 matching bases. This CDR3 spans 16 amino acids. Trimming removed 1 base at V and 9 bases at J, with 19 bases between. Germline assignment: CDR1 SNHLY and CDR2 FYNNEI. CDR3 sequence reads: CASSEVPPGVPTEQFF. CDR3 nucleotide sequence: TGTGCCAGCAGTGAAGTCCCCCCGGGAGTACCAACTGAGCAGTTCTTC.